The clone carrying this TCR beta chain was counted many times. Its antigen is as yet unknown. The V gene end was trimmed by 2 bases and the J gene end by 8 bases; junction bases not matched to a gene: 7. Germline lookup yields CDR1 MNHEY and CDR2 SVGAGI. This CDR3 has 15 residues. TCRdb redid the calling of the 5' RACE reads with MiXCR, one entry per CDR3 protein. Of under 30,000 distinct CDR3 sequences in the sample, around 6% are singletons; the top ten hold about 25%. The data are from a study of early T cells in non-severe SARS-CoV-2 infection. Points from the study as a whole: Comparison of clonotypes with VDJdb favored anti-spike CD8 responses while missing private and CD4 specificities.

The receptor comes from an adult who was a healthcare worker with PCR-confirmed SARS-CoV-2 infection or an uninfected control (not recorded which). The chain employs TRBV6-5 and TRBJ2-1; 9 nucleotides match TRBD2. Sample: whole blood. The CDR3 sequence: CASSYRREGRHEQFF. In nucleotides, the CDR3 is TGTGCCAGCAGTTACCGGCGGGAGGGCCGACATGAGCAGTTCTTC.